A single sample is the source of the 3 T cell receptor beta chains below, sequenced in a study of identical twins. One entry per CDR3 protein results from TCRdb running MiXCR on the 5' RACE reads. This table has hundreds of thousands of distinct CDR3 sequences, about 8.1% appearing once. These same records also appear under a second study, on yellow fever vaccine responses in identical twins.

The sequencing sample was made of memory (CD45RO+) T cells sorted from blood. These receptors were collected from a woman aged 18-35 years in good health.

This clonotype is a singleton in its sample. This chain connects TRBV5-6 to TRBJ1-4; no clear D gene. This CDR3 is built from 11 residues. Per germline, CDR1 SGHDT and CDR2 YYEEEE. V shed 3 bases and J shed 11 bases, with 8 bases lying between them. The CDR3 here is CASSSGPKLFF. In nucleotides, the CDR3 is TGTGCCAGCAGCTCCGGCCCTAAACTGTTTTTT.

In its sample, this clonotype was seen a few times. The chain joins TRBV7-8 to TRBJ2-7; TRBD2 matches at 7 bases. Germline V gives CDR1 SGHVS, CDR2 FQNEAQ. With V trimmed by 3 bases and J by 3 bases, 5 bases remained unmatched. This CDR3 contains 14 residues. The CDR3 coding sequence is TGTGCCAGCAGCTTGCGAGCGGGGCTCTACGAGCAGTACGTC. It codes for CASSLRAGLYEQYV.

At least ten counts were recorded for this clonotype. The chain recombines TRBV2 with TRBJ2-2; D remains unclear. The CDR3 sequence is 14 residues long. The V gene lost 7 bases and the J gene lost 1 base, with 10 bases spanning the gap. CDR1 and CDR2 from the germline V gene are SNHLY and FYNNEI. The CDR3 DNA is TGTGCCAGCAAAGGGCAGCAGAACACCGGGGAGCTGTTTTTT. Its translation is CASKGQQNTGELFF. The full variable domain, with the rest looked up from reference TRBV2 and TRBJ2-2, is EPEVTQTPSHQVTQMGQEVILRCVPISNHLYFYWYRQILGQKVEFLVSFYNNEISEKSEIFDDQFSVERPDGSNFTLKIRSTKLEDSAMYFCASKGQQNTGELFFGEGSRLTVL.